The next 13 T cell receptor beta chains were all read from a single sample in a study of blood T cell repertoires in COVID-19. This table comes from immunoSEQ multiplex PCR, and its TCRdb copy is limited to in-frame clones, with some not included. The table includes about 500,000 clones, about nine tenths detected once. The source material was PBMCs or T cells enriched from blood (not recorded which). All receptors come from a woman younger than 30 who had recovered from COVID-19.

V and J are TRBV18 and TRBJ2-2; no definite D call. Trimming left V 4 bases short and J 3 bases short, with 9 bases between. The germline V gene has CDR1 KGHSH and CDR2 LQKENI. This CDR3 is 14 amino acids long. The CDR3 nucleotides read TGTGCCAGCTCACGCGGTCGAGACACCGGGGAGCTGTTTTTT. It yields the protein CASSRGRDTGELFF.

The chain uses TRBV6-1 and TRBJ1-4; 9 bases match TRBD1. The J segment lost 2 bases and the V segment lost 4 bases, leaving 11 bases of the junction unmatched. Germline V CDR1 and CDR2: MNHNS, SASEGT. This CDR3 is 18 amino acids long. CDR3 bases: TGTGCCAGCAGTGGCCTTACAGGGGGCGAAGAGACTAATGAAAAACTGTTTTTT. It translates to CASSGLTGGEETNEKLFF.

This clone turned up a few times. The rearrangement uses TRBV6-5 and TRBJ1-1, with TRBD1 identical over 7 bases. V lost 5 bases, J lost 4 bases, and 1 base stayed unmatched. The germline V gene encodes CDR1 MNHEY and CDR2 SVGAGI. CDR3 size: 12 residues. The CDR3: CASSQGGTEAFF. In nucleotides, the CDR3 is TGTGCCAGCAGTCAGGGGGGCACTGAAGCTTTCTTT.

V gene TRBV10-3 combines with J gene TRBJ1-1; tentatively, D is TRBD1 (6 bases). V was shortened by 4 bases and J by 4 bases, with 13 bases between the two germline ends. CDR3 length equals 14 residues. In germline, CDR1 is ENHRY, CDR2 SYGVKD. The CDR3 region is CAISVRGAATEAFF. The CDR3 DNA sequence: TGTGCCATCAGTGTGCGGGGGGCGGCCACTGAAGCTTTCTTT.

The chain recombines TRBV27 with TRBJ1-1, with no clear D. Per the germline V gene, CDR1 is MNHEY and CDR2 is SMNVEV (reference sequence). Trimming cost V 9 bases and J 10 bases, with 15 bases left between them. The CDR3 length is 11 residues. The CDR3 sequence is CASHEGARAFF. In DNA, the CDR3 is TGTGCCAGTCACGAGGGTGCCCGAGCTTTCTTT.

J is TRBJ1-1 and V is TRBV6-5, with D possibly matching TRBD1 (5 bases). This CDR3 comprises 13 residues. V lost 2 bases to trimming and J lost 5 bases, with 9 bases between them. The V gene's germline CDR1 is MNHEY and CDR2 SVGAGI. CDR3 residues: CASSYGGETEAFF. CDR3 bases: TGTGCCAGCAGTTACGGGGGGGAAACTGAAGCTTTCTTT.

The chain carries TRBV27 and TRBJ1-2; 10 nucleotides match TRBD1. J lost 9 bases, V lost 2 bases, and 9 bases had no gene match. The germline V gene has CDR1 MNHEY and CDR2 SMNVEV (reference sequence). The CDR3 loop spans 15 amino acids. As DNA, the CDR3 is TGTGCCAGCAGTTTAAATACGGGACAGGGGATGAGCTACACCTTC. Protein: CASSLNTGQGMSYTF.

This clone was found a few times. This chain links TRBV12-3 or TRBV12-4 with TRBJ2-1; D is unresolved. This CDR3 is built from 13 residues. The V end lost 5 bases, the J end lost 5 bases, and 10 bases lay between the germline ends. CDR3 nucleotide sequence: TGTGCCAGCAGTGGGCGTGCGAACAATGAGCAGTTCTTC. It yields the protein CASSGRANNEQFF.

V gene TRBV7-2 combines with J gene TRBJ1-5, with D unclear. Germline V lookup: CDR1 SGHTA, CDR2 FQGNSA. This CDR3 contains 12 residues. V lost 4 bases to trimming and J lost 7 bases, with 8 bases between them. CDR3 DNA: TGTGCCAGCAGCTCCCGAGGCCAGCCCCAGCATTTT. It specifies CASSSRGQPQHF.

V and J are TRBV6-5 and TRBJ1-5; D possibly corresponds to TRBD1 (5 bases). This CDR3 has 14 residues. V shed 6 bases and J shed 6 bases, with 15 bases lying between them. Germline CDR1 MNHEY, CDR2 SVGAGI. CDR3 residues: CASSPLGGVQPQHF. CDR3 DNA sequence: TGTGCCAGCAGCCCCCTGGGGGGAGTTCAGCCCCAGCATTTT.

This CDR3 reads CSVEVPDRGWNGELFF. The DNA for the CDR3 is TGCAGCGTTGAAGTCCCGGACAGGGGGTGGAACGGGGAGCTGTTTTTT. This chain joins TRBV29-1 and TRBJ2-2; 10 bases match TRBD1. After removal of 1 base from V and 7 bases from J, the junction contained 9 bases not matched to a gene. Germline CDR1 SQVTM, CDR2 ANQGSEA. The CDR3 totals 16 residues.

The chain combines TRBV7-6 with TRBJ2-3; tentative D call: TRBD2 (6 bases). Germline values: CDR1 SGHVS, CDR2 FNYEAQ. Trimming stripped 5 bases from V and 4 bases from J, with 13 bases between. The CDR3 runs to 14 residues. This CDR3 reads CASSPAEGPDTQYF. The CDR3 coding sequence is TGTGCCAGCAGCCCAGCGGAGGGCCCAGATACGCAGTATTTT.

The CDR3 reads CASSTYRVENTEAFF. CDR3 nucleotide sequence: TGTGCCAGCAGTACATACAGGGTAGAGAACACTGAAGCTTTCTTT. This sequence joins TRBV27 and TRBJ1-1, with D maybe TRBD1 (6 bases). CDR1 and CDR2 (germline): MNHEY, SMNVEV (reference sequence). With 5 bases removed from V and 1 base from J, the gap between germline ends came to 14 bases. The CDR3 consists of 15 residues.